The source of this T cell receptor (beta chain) is a study of regulatory T cells in long-lasting Graves disease. Time point: newly diagnosed GD, antithyroid drugs for less than 3 months. There was RNA extracted from PBMCs, and the TCR library was made from it. The CDR3 length is 15 residues. V lost 7 bases to trimming and J lost 4 bases, with 17 bases between them. TCR beta libraries were built with iRepertoire HTBI primers and Arm-PCR of CDR3 regions. TCRdb re-called the multiplex PCR reads with MiXCR, one entry per CDR3 protein. The data contain 440,000 or so distinct CDR3 sequences, about 16% of them singletons. The table lists this clonotype with a few counts. These same data were also listed under a study on T cells in Graves' hyperthyroidism and ophthalmopathy.

The rearrangement uses TRBV12-3 or TRBV12-4 and TRBJ1-3; D unresolved. The input for sequencing was peripheral blood mononuclear cells (PBMCs), taken at new diagnosis, from a patient treated with antithyroid drugs. The TCR originated in a woman in her twenties or thirties with Graves disease. The CDR3: CASILGTGRGNTIYF. The CDR3 region has the DNA TGTGCCAGCATCCTGGGTACGGGCCGGGGAAACACCATATATTTT.